Following are 5 T cell receptor beta chains from one sample sequenced in a study of blood T cell repertoires in COVID-19. Data came from immunoSEQ multiplex PCR; TCRdb stores just in-frame clones and leaves some out. Of around 210,000 clones listed, approximately 82% are singletons. The specimen was peripheral blood. These receptor sequences come from a human donor in a cohort sampled during active COVID-19.

This chain connects TRBV2 to TRBJ2-1; D might be TRBD2 (6 bases). This CDR3 region has 15 residues. Per the germline V gene, CDR1 is SNHLY and CDR2 is FYNNEI. V lost 7 bases and J 4 bases, leaving 17 bases between the germline ends. This chain's CDR3 is CASTGRLALYNEQFF. CDR3 coding DNA: TGTGCCAGCACCGGAAGGCTAGCGCTGTACAATGAGCAGTTCTTC.

Note on this clone: The sample holds other DNA sequences that translate to the same CDR3. V and J are TRBV7-2 and TRBJ2-1; D gene uncertain. With 2 bases removed from V and 5 bases from J, the gap between germline ends came to 7 bases. Germline V gives CDR1 SGHTA, CDR2 FQGNSA. This CDR3 spans 13 amino acids. The CDR3 sequence is CASSLNRDNEQFF. Here the CDR3 DNA reads TGTGCCAGCAGCTTAAACCGGGACAATGAGCAGTTCTTC.

The V and J genes are TRBV6-4 and TRBJ2-1; 9 bases map to TRBD1. Germline V gene sequence: CDR1 MRHNA, CDR2 SNTAGT. This CDR3 region has 19 residues. V trimming: 5 bases; J trimming: 1 base; junction bases outside the gene matches: 15. The CDR3 loop is CASSPAGQGRSSSYNEQFF. CDR3 in DNA: TGTGCCAGCAGTCCTGCGGGACAGGGCCGGTCAAGTTCCTACAATGAGCAGTTCTTC.

This sequence joins TRBV5-4 and TRBJ1-1; D gene ambiguous. There are 12 residues in the CDR3. The V end lost 3 bases, the J end lost 1 base, and 4 bases lay between the germline ends. The V gene's germline CDR1 is SGHNT and CDR2 YYREEE (reference sequence). The CDR3 nucleotides are TGTGCCAGCAGCTGGCAGAACACTGAAGCTTTCTTT. Translating it yields CASSWQNTEAFF.

As DNA, the CDR3 is TGCGCCAGCAGTGAGTCTTCGGCGGGACGAAGGGGCGAGCAGTACTTC. This encodes CASSESSAGRRGEQYF. The chain carries TRBV10-1 and TRBJ2-7, with a possible D match to TRBD2 (6 bases). The CDR3 loop spans 16 amino acids. Germline CDR1 reads WNHNN; CDR2 reads SYGVQD (reference sequence). V was pared by 0 bases and J by 6 bases, with 18 bases between.